The 16 T cell receptor beta chains below come from one sample, sequenced in a study of blood T cell repertoires in COVID-19. The protocol was immunoSEQ multiplex PCR, while the TCRdb copy is restricted to in-frame clones and leaves out a portion. This sample has approximately 240,000 clones, with 85% found just once. Sequenced input: peripheral blood. The receptor source for this set is a woman between 55 and 75 years old with active or convalescent COVID-19.

CDR3: CASSIVGTGAMVGYTF. The DNA for the CDR3 is TGTGCCAGTAGTATAGTAGGGACAGGTGCTATGGTGGGCTACACCTTC. V is TRBV19 and J is TRBJ1-2; the match to TRBD1 covers 8 bases. With V trimmed by 1 base and J by 8 bases, 12 bases remained unmatched. Germline V gives CDR1 LNHDA, CDR2 SQIVND (reference sequence). This CDR3 is built from 16 residues.

This chain links TRBV27 with TRBJ2-3; 7 bases line up with TRBD1. The germline V gene has CDR1 MNHEY and CDR2 SMNVEV (reference sequence). The CDR3 has 15 amino acids. The trim removed 5 bases at V and 4 bases at J, leaving 9 bases unmatched. The CDR3 DNA is TGTGCCAGCAGTGAGGACAGGATTTTTTCAGATACGCAGTATTTT. Translating it yields CASSEDRIFSDTQYF.

The chain combines TRBV27 with TRBJ1-1; 9 bases align to TRBD1. Germline CDR1 and CDR2: MNHEY and SMNVEV (reference sequence). The length of the CDR3 is 13 residues. V lost 4 bases, J lost 11 bases, and 8 bases stayed unmatched. CDR3 in amino acids: CASSSDRGSLAFF. The DNA of the CDR3 is TGTGCCAGCAGTTCAGACAGGGGGTCATTGGCTTTCTTT.

CDR3 loop: CATSILRSSYNEQFF. CDR3 coding DNA: TGTGCCACCAGCATCCTTAGGAGCTCCTACAATGAGCAGTTCTTC. V and J are TRBV15 and TRBJ2-1, with unresolved D. In germline, CDR1 is LNHNV, CDR2 YYDKDF (reference sequence). The CDR3 runs to 15 residues. Trimming took off 4 bases at V and 0 bases at J, with 10 bases between the two ends.

The chain has TRBV5-5 and TRBJ2-7, with D tentatively TRBD1 (6 bases). Trimming took off 3 bases at V and 4 bases at J, with 14 bases between the two ends. CDR1 and CDR2 (germline): SGHKS, YYEKEE (reference sequence). This CDR3 region has 14 residues. CDR3 DNA sequence: TGTGCCAGCAGCTCCAGGGGTTTGGGATACGAGCAGTACTTC. As protein: CASSSRGLGYEQYF.

The chain recombines TRBV18 with TRBJ2-1; TRBD2 aligns across 9 bases. The germline gives CDR1 KGHSH, CDR2 LQKENI. The CDR3 covers 16 residues. Losses at the gene ends were 2 bases for V and 5 bases for J; bases not matched to a gene: 7. The CDR3 reads CASSPVRGTSHNEQFF. In DNA form, the CDR3 reads TGTGCCAGCTCACCAGTCAGGGGGACTAGCCACAATGAGCAGTTCTTC.

The chain joins TRBV13 to TRBJ2-5; tentatively, D is TRBD2 (6 bases). Germline V gene lookup returns CDR1 PRHDT and CDR2 FYEKMQ (reference sequence). The CDR3 totals 14 residues. V shed 5 bases and J shed 4 bases, with 14 bases lying between them. CDR3: CASSGLPDPETQYF. The CDR3, as DNA: TGTGCCAGCAGCGGACTACCGGACCCAGAGACCCAGTACTTC. Using reference TRBV13 and TRBJ2-5 for the parts outside the CDR3, the full variable domain is AAGVIQSPRHLIKEKRETATLKCYPIPRHDTVYWYQQGPGQDPQFLISFYEKMQSDKGSIPDRFSAQQFSDYHSELNMSSLELGDSALYFCASSGLPDPETQYFGPGTRLLVL.

J is TRBJ1-1 and V is TRBV4-1; D is unresolved. This CDR3 spans 14 amino acids. V gave up 0 bases and J gave up 5 bases, with 10 bases separating them. The germline gives CDR1 MGHRA, CDR2 YSYEKL. The chain's CDR3 is CASSQDDGQTEAFF. CDR3 coding DNA: TGCGCCAGCAGCCAAGACGATGGTCAGACTGAAGCTTTCTTT.

The chain recombines TRBV6-1 with TRBJ1-6; unclear D gene. The CDR3 loop spans 13 amino acids. Trimming took 3 bases from V and 6 from J, leaving 6 bases between them. CDR1 MNHNS and CDR2 SASEGT come from the germline V gene. CDR3 in DNA: TGTGCCAGCAGTGAGGCAGTTAATTCACCCCTCCACTTT. It specifies CASSEAVNSPLHF.

The chain employs TRBV30 and TRBJ2-3; D is uncertain. The CDR3 runs to 12 residues. The V and J ends lost 1 base and 4 bases respectively, with 6 bases between them. Per germline, CDR1 GTSNPN and CDR2 SVGIG (reference sequence). Here the CDR3 DNA reads TGTGCCTGGAGTGGTTCGGCAGATACGCAGTATTTT. Translating gives CAWSGSADTQYF.

This chain connects TRBV18 to TRBJ1-1; D is possibly TRBD1 (5 bases). With 1 base removed from V and 3 bases from J, the gap between germline ends came to 12 bases. The germline gives CDR1 KGHSH, CDR2 LQKENI. The CDR3 loop spans 15 amino acids. The DNA for the CDR3 is TGTGCCAGCTCACCACGCCCAGCGGGGGACACTGAAGCTTTCTTT. Its translation is CASSPRPAGDTEAFF.

J is TRBJ2-2 and V is TRBV10-1, with 11 bases that match TRBD1. This CDR3 is 14 amino acids long. Germline V lookup: CDR1 WNHNN, CDR2 SYGVQD (reference sequence). V dropped 5 bases and J dropped 6; count of bases not matched to a gene: 2. The CDR3 bases are TGCGCCAGCAGTCCGGGACAGGGGGCCGGGGAGCTGTTTTTT. It codes for CASSPGQGAGELFF.

This clone was observed a few times. V gene TRBV19 combines with J gene TRBJ1-5; D possibly corresponds to TRBD1 (6 bases). CDR3 size: 16 residues. V was shortened by 4 bases and J by 5 bases, with 18 bases between the two germline ends. Germline V lookup: CDR1 LNHDA, CDR2 SQIVND (reference sequence). The DNA of the CDR3 is TGTGCCAGTAGTAGGTTAACAGGGCCCGGTGATCAGCCCCAGCATTTT. Its protein is CASSRLTGPGDQPQHF. Looking up the rest from reference TRBV19 and TRBJ1-5 gives the full variable domain: DGGITQSPKYLFRKEGQNVTLSCEQNLNHDAMYWYRQDPGQGLRLIYYSQIVNDFQKGDIAEGYSVSREKKESFPLTVTSAQKNPTAFYLCASSRLTGPGDQPQHFGDGTRLSIL.

V is TRBV18 and J is TRBJ2-2; unclear D gene. Looked up from germline, CDR1 is KGHSH and CDR2 is LQKENI. Between the trimmed V and J ends, which lost 4 bases and 5 bases, there was a span of 11 bases. The CDR3 has 14 residues. The CDR3 DNA is TGTGCCAGCTCACTGGCCTCCCCAACCGGGGAGCTGTTTTTT. Amino acids: CASSLASPTGELFF.

This chain links TRBV19 with TRBJ2-1; D might be TRBD1 (6 bases). CDR1 and CDR2 from the germline V gene are LNHDA and SQIVND (reference sequence). CDR3 length: 15 residues. V was trimmed by 5 bases and J by 2 bases, leaving 13 bases between them. The CDR3 DNA is TGTGCCAGTAGTCTCGACCGGGACACCTACAATGAGCAGTTCTTC. Encoded protein: CASSLDRDTYNEQFF.

The chain is built from TRBV5-6 and TRBJ2-5, with D perhaps TRBD2 (5 bases). Germline V gene data show CDR1 as SGHDT and CDR2 as YYEEEE. The CDR3 loop spans 16 amino acids. V shed 4 bases and J shed 0 bases, with 16 bases lying between them. In DNA form, the CDR3 reads TGTGCCAGCAGCCCATCGACGGACTTCTACCAAGAGACCCAGTACTTC. Encoded protein: CASSPSTDFYQETQYF.